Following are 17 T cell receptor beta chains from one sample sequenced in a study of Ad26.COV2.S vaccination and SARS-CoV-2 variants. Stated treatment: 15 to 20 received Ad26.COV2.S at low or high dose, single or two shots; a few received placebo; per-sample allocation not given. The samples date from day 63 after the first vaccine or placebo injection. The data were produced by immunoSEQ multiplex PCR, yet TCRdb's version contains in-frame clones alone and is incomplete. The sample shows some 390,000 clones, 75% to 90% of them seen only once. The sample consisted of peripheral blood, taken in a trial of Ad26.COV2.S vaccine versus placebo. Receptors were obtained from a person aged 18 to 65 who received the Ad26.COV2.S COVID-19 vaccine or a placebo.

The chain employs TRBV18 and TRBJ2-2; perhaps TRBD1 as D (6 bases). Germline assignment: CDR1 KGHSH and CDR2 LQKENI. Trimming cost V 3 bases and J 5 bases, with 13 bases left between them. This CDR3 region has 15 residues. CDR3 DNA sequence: TGTGCCAGCTCACCGACACAGGGTATTACCGGGGAGCTGTTTTTT. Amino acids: CASSPTQGITGELFF.

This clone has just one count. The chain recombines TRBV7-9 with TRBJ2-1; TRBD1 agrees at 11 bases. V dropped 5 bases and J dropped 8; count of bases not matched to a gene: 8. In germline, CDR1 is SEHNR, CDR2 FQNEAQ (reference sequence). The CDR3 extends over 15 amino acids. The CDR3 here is CASSPVDRGRYEQFF. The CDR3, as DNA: TGTGCCAGCAGCCCAGTGGACAGGGGGCGGTATGAGCAGTTCTTC. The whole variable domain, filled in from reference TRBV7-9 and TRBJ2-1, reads DTGVSQNPRHKITKRGQNVTFRCDPISEHNRLYWYRQTLGQGPEFLTYFQNEAQLEKSRLLSDRFSAERPKGSFSTLEIQRTEQGDSAMYLCASSPVDRGRYEQFFGPGTRLTVL.

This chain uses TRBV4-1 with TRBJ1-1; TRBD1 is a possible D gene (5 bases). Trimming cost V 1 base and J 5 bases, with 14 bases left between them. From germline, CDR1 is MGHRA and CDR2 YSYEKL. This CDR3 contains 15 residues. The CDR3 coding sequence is TGCGCCAGCAGCCAAGGTCCGGTGGGACGAACTGAAGCTTTCTTT. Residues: CASSQGPVGRTEAFF.

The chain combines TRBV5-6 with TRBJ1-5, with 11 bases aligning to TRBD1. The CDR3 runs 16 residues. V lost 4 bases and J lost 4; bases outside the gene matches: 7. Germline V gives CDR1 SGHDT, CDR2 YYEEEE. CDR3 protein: CASSAGTGGTNQPQHF. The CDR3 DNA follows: TGTGCCAGCAGCGCGGGGACAGGGGGGACTAATCAGCCCCAGCATTTT. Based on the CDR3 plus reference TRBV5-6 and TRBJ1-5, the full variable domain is DAGVTQSPTHLIKTRGQQVTLRCSPKSGHDTVSWYQQALGQGPQFIFQYYEEEERQRGNFPDRFSGHQFPNYSSELNVNALLLGDSALYLCASSAGTGGTNQPQHFGDGTRLSIL.

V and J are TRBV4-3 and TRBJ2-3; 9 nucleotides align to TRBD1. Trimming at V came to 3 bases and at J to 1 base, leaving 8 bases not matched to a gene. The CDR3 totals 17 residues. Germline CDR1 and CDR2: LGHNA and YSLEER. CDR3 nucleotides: TGCGCCAGCAGCCATTCGTTCCGGGACAGGGGCACAGATACGCAGTATTTT. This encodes CASSHSFRDRGTDTQYF.

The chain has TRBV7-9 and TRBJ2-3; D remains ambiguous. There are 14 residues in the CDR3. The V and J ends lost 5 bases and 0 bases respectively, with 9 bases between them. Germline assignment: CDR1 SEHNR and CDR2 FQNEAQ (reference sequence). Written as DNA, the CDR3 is TGTGCCAGCAGCCCGAGCCGGAGCACAGATACGCAGTATTTT. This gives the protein CASSPSRSTDTQYF.

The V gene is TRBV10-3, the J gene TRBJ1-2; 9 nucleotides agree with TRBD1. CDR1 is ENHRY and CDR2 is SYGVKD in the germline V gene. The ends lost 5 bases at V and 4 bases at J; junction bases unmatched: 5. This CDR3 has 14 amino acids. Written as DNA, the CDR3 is TGTGCCATCAGTCGGACAGGGGTGGTCTATGGCTACACCTTC. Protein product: CAISRTGVVYGYTF.

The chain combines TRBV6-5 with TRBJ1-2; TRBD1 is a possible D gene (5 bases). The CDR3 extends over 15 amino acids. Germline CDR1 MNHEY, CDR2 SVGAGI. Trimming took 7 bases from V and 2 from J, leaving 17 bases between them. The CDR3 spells CASTRGGVSNYGYTF. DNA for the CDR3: TGTGCCAGCACCCGCGGGGGGGTTAGCAACTATGGCTACACCTTC.

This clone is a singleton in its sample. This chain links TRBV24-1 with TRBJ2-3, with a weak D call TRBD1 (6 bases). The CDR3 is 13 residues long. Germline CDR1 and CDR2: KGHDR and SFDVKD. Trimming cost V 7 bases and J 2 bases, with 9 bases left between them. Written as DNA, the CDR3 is TGTGCCACCAGAGGACAGTTCACAGATACGCAGTATTTT. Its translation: CATRGQFTDTQYF.

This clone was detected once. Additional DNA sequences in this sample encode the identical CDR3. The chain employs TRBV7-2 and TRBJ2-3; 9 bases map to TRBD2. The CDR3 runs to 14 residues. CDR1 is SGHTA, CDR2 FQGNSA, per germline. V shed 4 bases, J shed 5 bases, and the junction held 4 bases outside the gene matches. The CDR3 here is CASSSGLAGDTQYF. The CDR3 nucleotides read TGTGCCAGCAGCTCGGGACTAGCTGGAGATACGCAGTATTTT.

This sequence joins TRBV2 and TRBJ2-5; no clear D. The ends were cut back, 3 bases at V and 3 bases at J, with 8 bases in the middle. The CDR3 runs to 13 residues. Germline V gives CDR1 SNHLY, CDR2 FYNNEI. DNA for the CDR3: TGTGCCAGCAGTGATAAACTGGAAGAGACCCAGTACTTC. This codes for CASSDKLEETQYF.

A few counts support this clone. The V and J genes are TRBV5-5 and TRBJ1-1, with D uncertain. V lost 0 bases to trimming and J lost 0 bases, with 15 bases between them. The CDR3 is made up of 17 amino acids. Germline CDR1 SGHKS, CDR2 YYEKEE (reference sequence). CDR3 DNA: TGTGCCAGCAGCTTGGTCCCGGACCCTAACATGAACACTGAAGCTTTCTTT. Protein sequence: CASSLVPDPNMNTEAFF.

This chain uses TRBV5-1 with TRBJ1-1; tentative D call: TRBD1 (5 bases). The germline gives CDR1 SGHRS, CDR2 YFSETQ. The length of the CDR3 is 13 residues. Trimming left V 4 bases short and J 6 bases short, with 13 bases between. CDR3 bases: TGCGCCAGCAGCCTTGGACGAGGGGCTGAAGCTTTCTTT. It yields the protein CASSLGRGAEAFF.

The CDR3 DNA reads TGTGCCAGCAGCTCGGGGACGGCCTCCTACGAGCAGTACTTC. It codes for CASSSGTASYEQYF. This rearrangement joins TRBV5-4 to TRBJ2-7; D could derive from TRBD1 or TRBD2 (5 bases each). V lost 3 bases, J lost 0 bases, and 10 bases lay in between. The CDR3 runs to 14 residues. CDR1 and CDR2 from the germline V gene are SGHNT and YYREEE (reference sequence).

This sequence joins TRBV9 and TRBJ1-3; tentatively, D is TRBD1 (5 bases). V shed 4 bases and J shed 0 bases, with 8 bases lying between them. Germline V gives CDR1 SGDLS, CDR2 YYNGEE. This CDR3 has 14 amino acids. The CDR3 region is CASSQGISGNTIYF. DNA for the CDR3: TGTGCCAGCAGCCAGGGCATCTCTGGAAACACCATATATTTT.

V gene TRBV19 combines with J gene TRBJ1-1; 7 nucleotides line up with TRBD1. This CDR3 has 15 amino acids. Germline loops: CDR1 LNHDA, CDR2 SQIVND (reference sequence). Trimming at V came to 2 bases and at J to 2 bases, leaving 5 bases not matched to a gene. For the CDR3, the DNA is TGTGCCAGTAGTATAAGGGGACAGCCAAACACTGAAGCTTTCTTT. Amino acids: CASSIRGQPNTEAFF.

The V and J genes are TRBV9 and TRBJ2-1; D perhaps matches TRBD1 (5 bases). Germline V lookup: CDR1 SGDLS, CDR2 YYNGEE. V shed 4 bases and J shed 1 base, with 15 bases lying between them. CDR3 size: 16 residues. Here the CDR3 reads CASSPTEQRSYNEQFF. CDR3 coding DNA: TGTGCCAGCAGCCCGACAGAACAAAGGTCCTACAATGAGCAGTTCTTC.